The 2 T cell receptor beta chains listed next were all sequenced from one sample in a study of cytomegalovirus exposure and HLA in healthy donors. The PCR had 60 Vbeta and 13 Jbeta primers. The assay was immunoSEQ multiplex PCR, and TCRdb's table has in-frame clones only and misses some. The repertoire holds approximately 160,000 clones, 68% seen once, with less than 3.5% in the top ten. Sequencing input: PBMCs. These TCRs come from a woman aged 40 to 49 in good health and CMV-seropositive.

V usage is TRBV28 and J usage is TRBJ2-1; 7 positions match TRBD1. Unmatched junction bases numbered 19, after V lost 7 bases and J lost 10 bases. The germline CDR1 and CDR2 sequences are MDHEN and SYDVKM. CDR3 size: 16 residues. The CDR3 loop reads CASIEFRGPTTGEQFF. DNA of the CDR3: TGTGCCAGCATTGAGTTTAGGGGGCCCACAACCGGGGAGCAGTTCTTC.

The chain links TRBV18 to TRBJ2-7, with D possibly matching TRBD1 (6 bases). The CDR3 is 14 amino acids. V was clipped by 0 bases and J by 6 bases, with 12 bases between them. Germline loops: CDR1 KGHSH, CDR2 LQKENI. The chain's CDR3 is CASSPPGQWGEQYF. The CDR3 DNA sequence: TGTGCCAGCTCACCACCCGGACAGTGGGGCGAGCAGTACTTC.